Shown below are 9 T cell receptor beta chains from a single sample sequenced in a study of shared T cell receptors in the human thymus. The repertoire was sequenced with immunoSEQ multiplex PCR; TCRdb's copy has only in-frame clones and lacks some. In the table there are hundreds of thousands of clones, 85% to 95% of which are singletons. Source material: thymocytes. The receptors stem from a human donor.

This chain links TRBV5-6 with TRBJ2-1; the match to TRBD2 covers 11 bases. CDR3 size: 17 residues. Germline CDR1 and CDR2: SGHDT and YYEEEE. V was pared by 3 bases and J by 5 bases, with 10 bases of the junction left unmatched. In DNA, the CDR3 is TGTGCCAGCAGCTCCTATTGGGGACTAGCGGTAGACAATGAGCAGTTCTTC. It encodes CASSSYWGLAVDNEQFF.

The chain joins TRBV28 to TRBJ2-2, with 8 bases aligning to TRBD2. The trim removed 5 bases at V and 4 bases at J, leaving 21 bases unmatched. Per germline, CDR1 MDHEN and CDR2 SYDVKM. The CDR3 loop spans 20 amino acids. The CDR3 region is CASSPSGETAGELPTGELFF. The CDR3 nucleotides read TGTGCCAGCAGTCCCTCAGGGGAAACAGCGGGGGAGTTGCCCACCGGGGAGCTGTTTTTT.

Comment on this clone: At one end the junction does not follow the germline gene, possibly because of a read error. The DNA for the CDR3 is TGCAGCGTTCCCGGTTCCGACTACGGCTACACCTTC. This encodes CSVPGSDYGYTF. The V gene is TRBV29-1, the J gene TRBJ1-2; no reliable D call. The CDR3 totals 12 residues. Germline CDR1 and CDR2: SQVTM and ANQGSEA.

This clone was recorded a few times. Distinct nucleotide sequences in the sample also encode this CDR3. This sequence joins TRBV27 and TRBJ2-3, with unresolved D. Germline V gives CDR1 MNHEY, CDR2 SMNVEV (reference sequence). The length of the CDR3 is 11 residues. V gave up 6 bases and J gave up 1 base, with 2 bases separating them. This CDR3 reads CASRGTDTQYF. The CDR3 region has the DNA TGTGCCAGCAGGGGCACAGATACGCAGTATTTT.

The chain links TRBV4-3 to TRBJ2-3; D may be TRBD2 (5 bases). The V end lost 0 bases, the J end lost 0 bases, and 10 bases lay between the germline ends. CDR1 and CDR2 (germline): LGHNA, YSLEER. This CDR3 has 16 residues. The CDR3 reads CASSQDDERSTDTQYF. CDR3 nucleotide sequence: TGCGCCAGCAGCCAAGATGACGAGCGGAGCACAGATACGCAGTATTTT.

The chain carries TRBV5-4 and TRBJ2-1; a possible D gene is TRBD2 (6 bases). Germline values: CDR1 SGHNT, CDR2 YYREEE (reference sequence). V lost 0 bases to trimming and J lost 7 bases, with 17 bases between them. This CDR3 is 16 amino acids long. The CDR3 coding sequence is TGTGCCAGCAGCTTGGGGGGCGGGGTGGTGTGGAATGAGCAGTTCTTC. It translates to CASSLGGGVVWNEQFF.

The V and J genes are TRBV7-9 and TRBJ2-2; D not certain. The CDR3 has 18 residues. Germline V CDR1 and CDR2: SEHNR, FQNEAQ (reference sequence). Trimming left V 3 bases short and J 3 bases short, with 20 bases between. CDR3 sequence (DNA): TGTGCCAGCAGCTTGCCCCGCCGGCTAGTGAGTGACACCGGGGAGCTGTTTTTT. It specifies CASSLPRRLVSDTGELFF.

The gene calls are TRBV6-6 and TRBJ2-1; D uncertain. V dropped 2 bases and J dropped 0 bases, with 11 bases sitting between them. Germline loops: CDR1 MNHNY, CDR2 SVGAGI (reference sequence). This CDR3 comprises 16 residues. As DNA, the CDR3 is TGTGCCAGCAGTTACGGACCCCGGGCCTCCTACAATGAGCAGTTCTTC. It specifies CASSYGPRASYNEQFF.

The chain carries TRBV4-2 and TRBJ1-5; D gene uncertain. Germline values: CDR1 LGHNA, CDR2 YNFKEQ. CDR3 length: 13 amino acids. V lost 4 bases and J lost 2, with 6 bases in between. CDR3 amino acids: CASSPVGNQPQHF. The CDR3 DNA is TGTGCCAGCAGCCCTGTTGGCAATCAGCCCCAGCATTTT.